This T cell receptor (beta chain) appears in the sequencing data of a study of PD-1 and CTLA-4 blockade in melanoma. Germline CDR1 MNHNS, CDR2 SASEGT. There are 13 residues in the CDR3. V lost 6 bases to trimming and J lost 5 bases, with 13 bases between them. Assay used: immunoSEQ multiplex PCR; TCRdb lists only in-frame clones, some missing. The sample has tens of thousands of clones, about 88% seen once; the top ten hold 5% to 6.5%. This material consisted of CD8+ T cells from peripheral blood, taken from a patient given anti-PD-1 treatment. The clonotype was recovered from a human donor with melanoma. The rearrangement uses TRBV6-1 and TRBJ1-2; no definite D call. The CDR3 sequence: CASSPLQSYGYTF. The CDR3 DNA sequence: TGTGCCAGCAGCCCTCTCCAGTCGTATGGCTACACCTTC.